The 3 T cell receptor beta chains presented below share a single source sample, sequenced in a study of CD8 T cells in Susac syndrome. Random hexamers primed reverse transcription of roughly 0.45 to 1 ug RNA. TCRdb re-called the immunoSEQ multiplex PCR reads with MiXCR, one entry per CDR3 protein. The data hold more than 150,000 distinct CDR3 sequences, with around 95% observed a single time. Sequenced sample: CD8+ T cells from PBMCs. The receptors originated from a human donor with multiple sclerosis.

V usage is TRBV3-1 and J usage is TRBJ2-7; D not resolved. This CDR3 spans 14 amino acids. V lost 2 bases and J lost 1, with 9 bases in between. From germline, CDR1 is LGHDT and CDR2 YNNKEL (reference sequence). The CDR3 DNA is TGTGCCAGCAGCCAACCTACTTCTTCCTACGAGCAGTACGTC. The encoded protein is CASSQPTSSYEQYV.

The CDR3 loop reads CASSQEAGGNSPLHF. CDR3 DNA: TGTGCCAGCAGCCAAGAAGCGGGCGGGAATTCACCCCTCCACTTT. The chain combines TRBV4-2 with TRBJ1-6; no clear D gene. The V end was cut by 0 bases, the J end by 7 bases, with 10 bases between. The CDR3 is 15 residues long. Germline values: CDR1 LGHNA, CDR2 YNFKEQ.

The chain recombines TRBV2 with TRBJ2-5; 11 positions match TRBD2. Germline loops: CDR1 SNHLY, CDR2 FYNNEI. V lost 4 bases and J lost 5; bases outside the gene matches: 6. CDR3 length: 15 amino acids. This CDR3 is CASSGLAGPKETQYF. CDR3 bases: TGTGCCAGCAGTGGACTAGCGGGGCCGAAGGAGACCCAGTACTTC.